Listed here are 30 T cell receptor beta chains from one sample, sequenced in a study of blood T cell repertoires in COVID-19. Repertoires were generated with immunoSEQ multiplex PCR, while TCRdb's copy carries only in-frame clones and drops some. The sample includes 150,000 to 200,000 clones, approximately 88% of them seen just once. Sequencing input: peripheral blood. All receptors come from a woman in her 50s with acute or convalescent COVID-19.

The J gene is TRBJ2-1, the V gene TRBV7-2; D remains ambiguous. The V and J ends lost 1 base and 4 bases respectively, with 5 bases between them. Per germline, CDR1 SGHTA and CDR2 FQGNSA. This CDR3 is 13 amino acids long. The CDR3 loop is CASSLGQYNEQFF. In DNA form, the CDR3 reads TGTGCCAGCAGCTTAGGGCAGTACAATGAGCAGTTCTTC.

The count of this clone is one. The CDR3 DNA sequence: TGTGCCAGTGACACCGGGACAGGGCACTACGAGCAGTACTTC. Amino acid sequence: CASDTGTGHYEQYF. The chain employs TRBV7-3 and TRBJ2-7, with 9 nucleotides matching TRBD1. The CDR3 is 14 residues long. Germline V gene sequence: CDR1 SGHTA, CDR2 FQGTGA. The ends lost 9 bases at V and 3 bases at J; junction bases unmatched: 9.

The chain uses TRBV5-1 and TRBJ1-4; a possible D gene is TRBD1 (5 bases). Germline V gives CDR1 SGHRS, CDR2 YFSETQ. V lost 4 bases and J 3 bases, leaving 10 bases between the germline ends. CDR3 length: 14 residues. The CDR3 spells CASSRGSANEKLFF. CDR3 DNA sequence: TGCGCCAGCAGCAGGGGATCAGCTAATGAAAAACTGTTTTTT.

The chain recombines TRBV5-1 with TRBJ1-5; 9 bases are shared with TRBD1. Germline lookup yields CDR1 SGHRS and CDR2 YFSETQ. CDR3 length: 15 amino acids. J gave up 2 bases and V 3 bases, and 3 bases lay outside the gene matches. For the CDR3, the DNA is TGCGCCAGCAGCTCGGACAGGGGTGGCAATCAGCCCCAGCATTTT. Protein product: CASSSDRGGNQPQHF.

Concerning this clone itself: Other DNA sequences in this specimen translate into the identical CDR3. This chain uses TRBV18 with TRBJ2-5; possibly TRBD2 for D (6 bases). Germline CDR1 reads KGHSH; CDR2 reads LQKENI. V lost 0 bases and J 5 bases, leaving 10 bases between the germline ends. This CDR3 spans 14 amino acids. The CDR3 loop is CASSPPGGAETQYF. CDR3 in DNA: TGTGCCAGCTCACCACCGGGGGGTGCGGAGACCCAGTACTTC.

The rearrangement joins TRBV14 to TRBJ2-7, with D possibly being TRBD1 (6 bases). The CDR3 is 14 residues long. V lost 3 bases to trimming and J lost 1 base, with 10 bases between them. CDR1 is SGHDN and CDR2 is FVKESK in the germline V gene. The CDR3 spells CASSQAQGSYEQYF. The CDR3 region has the DNA TGTGCCAGCAGCCAGGCACAGGGATCCTACGAGCAGTACTTC.

The chain recombines TRBV19 with TRBJ1-6, with a tentative D call TRBD1 (5 bases). V was pared by 7 bases and J by 10 bases, with 23 bases between. Looked up from germline, CDR1 is LNHDA and CDR2 is SQIVND (reference sequence). This CDR3 comprises 16 residues. The CDR3 DNA is TGTGCCAGTACCCTGGGGCAGGCTTCCCTTTTGTCACCCCTCCACTTT. This translates into CASTLGQASLLSPLHF.

The chain has TRBV5-5 and TRBJ1-1; a weak D match, TRBD1 (6 bases). The CDR3 consists of 14 residues. The germline CDR1 and CDR2 sequences are SGHKS and YYEKEE (reference sequence). V shed 3 bases and J shed 1 base, with 10 bases lying between them. CDR3 sequence (DNA): TGTGCCAGCAGCTGGGGGCTACAGAACACTGAAGCTTTCTTT. The encoded protein is CASSWGLQNTEAFF.

V and J are TRBV19 and TRBJ1-5; 11 nucleotides match TRBD1. The CDR3 covers 18 residues. V gave up 6 bases and J gave up 2 bases; unmatched junction bases: 12. Germline CDR1 LNHDA, CDR2 SQIVND (reference sequence). The CDR3 sequence: CASSTRTGGRYGNQPQHF. CDR3 sequence (DNA): TGTGCCAGTAGCACCCGGACAGGGGGCCGGTATGGCAATCAGCCCCAGCATTTT.

A few counts support this clone. The chain links TRBV20-1 to TRBJ1-5; TRBD1 might be the D (6 bases). Germline lookup yields CDR1 DFQATT and CDR2 SNEGSKA (reference sequence). Trimming removed 6 bases from V and 7 bases from J, with 10 bases in between. The CDR3 length is 11 residues. The CDR3 sequence is CSATGIQPQHF. The CDR3 DNA reads as TGCAGTGCAACAGGGATCCAGCCCCAGCATTTT.

The V call is TRBV6-6, the J call TRBJ1-2, with D unresolved. Germline assignment: CDR1 MNHNY and CDR2 SVGAGI (reference sequence). The CDR3 loop spans 12 amino acids. Trimming cost V 8 bases and J 4 bases, with 11 bases left between them. The CDR3 DNA reads as TGTGCCAGCGGATTTAGCCCCTATGGCTACACCTTC. Translating it yields CASGFSPYGYTF.

J is TRBJ1-1 and V is TRBV4-1; perhaps TRBD1 as D (5 bases). Germline-derived CDR1 and CDR2 are MGHRA and YSYEKL. Trimming shortened V by 1 base and J by 5 bases, and 8 bases separated the two germline ends. This CDR3 is 13 amino acids long. The CDR3 reads CASSQGGVTEAFF. The CDR3, as DNA: TGCGCCAGCAGCCAAGGGGGCGTAACTGAAGCTTTCTTT.

The V call is TRBV5-1, the J call TRBJ1-1, with D uncertain. The CDR3 is 15 amino acids. The ends were cut back, 0 bases at V and 5 bases at J, with 14 bases in the middle. Germline-derived CDR1 and CDR2 are SGHRS and YFSETQ. The CDR3 protein is CASSLDPSTGTEAFF. The CDR3 DNA reads as TGCGCCAGCAGCTTGGATCCGTCAACGGGGACTGAAGCTTTCTTT.

This clone was found once. This sequence joins TRBV10-2 and TRBJ2-6; 11 bases align to TRBD2. The CDR3 totals 16 residues. Germline V CDR1 and CDR2: WSHSY, SAAADI. V lost 8 bases, J lost 2 bases, and 5 bases stayed unmatched. CDR3 sequence reads: CASRLAGSAGANVLTF. The CDR3 DNA sequence: TGCGCCAGCCGACTAGCGGGGAGCGCTGGGGCCAACGTCCTGACTTTC.

CDR3 sequence reads: CASSPGNGADTQYF. The CDR3 nucleotides read TGTGCCAGCAGCCCAGGGAACGGTGCAGATACGCAGTATTTT. The V gene is TRBV7-8, the J gene TRBJ2-3; TRBD1 is a possible D gene (5 bases). The CDR3 consists of 14 residues. CDR1 and CDR2 (germline): SGHVS, FQNEAQ. V lost 5 bases, J lost 4 bases, and 13 bases lay in between. The whole variable domain, remainder taken from reference TRBV7-8 and TRBJ2-3, is GAGVSQSPRYKVAKRGQDVALRCDPISGHVSLFWYQQALGQGPEFLTYFQNEAQLDKSGLPSDRFFAERPEGSVSTLKIQRTQQEDSAVYLCASSPGNGADTQYFGPGTRLTVL.

V gene TRBV4-1 combines with J gene TRBJ1-5; D ambiguous. V was shortened by 0 bases and J by 5 bases, with 5 bases between the two germline ends. The CDR3 has 13 amino acids. Germline CDR1 and CDR2: MGHRA and YSYEKL. CDR3 bases: TGCGCCAGCAGCCAAGACAGTTATCAGCCCCAGCATTTT. This gives the protein CASSQDSYQPQHF.

The chain joins TRBV18 to TRBJ1-1; D remains ambiguous. Per the germline V gene, CDR1 is KGHSH and CDR2 is LQKENI. The CDR3 spans 14 residues. Deletions cut 0 bases from V and 1 base from J, with 6 bases between. In DNA form, the CDR3 reads TGTGCCAGCTCACCACCACATTCGAACACTGAAGCTTTCTTT. Protein: CASSPPHSNTEAFF.

The J gene is TRBJ2-5, the V gene TRBV7-6; TRBD2 aligns across 8 bases. The CDR3 runs to 15 residues. Germline V CDR1 and CDR2: SGHVS, FNYEAQ. V lost 1 base and J lost 1; bases outside the gene matches: 2. The CDR3 nucleotides are TGTGCCAGCAGCTTAGGGGCGGGAGGCCAAGAGACCCAGTACTTC. It is translated as CASSLGAGGQETQYF.

The chain recombines TRBV18 with TRBJ1-1; D is possibly TRBD1 (5 bases). CDR1 is KGHSH and CDR2 is LQKENI in the germline V gene. Trimming removed 2 bases at V and 1 base at J, with 8 bases between. This CDR3 comprises 14 residues. The chain's CDR3 is CASSPRGQNTEAFF. CDR3 DNA sequence: TGTGCCAGCTCACCAAGGGGCCAGAACACTGAAGCTTTCTTT. Complete variable domain (other parts from reference TRBV18 and TRBJ1-1): NAGVMQNPRHLVRRRGQEARLRCSPMKGHSHVYWYRQLPEEGLKFMVYLQKENIIDESGMPKERFSAEFPKEGPSILRIQQVVRGDSAAYFCASSPRGQNTEAFFGQGTRLTVV.

This chain connects TRBV9 to TRBJ1-1; D is ambiguous. Germline V gives CDR1 SGDLS, CDR2 YYNGEE. V lost 2 bases and J 3 bases, leaving 8 bases between the germline ends. The CDR3 has 13 amino acids. This CDR3 is CASSVSRDTEAFF. The CDR3 coding sequence is TGTGCCAGCAGCGTCTCTCGAGACACTGAAGCTTTCTTT.

In its sample, this clone was seen once. This chain connects TRBV11-2 to TRBJ2-2; D gene uncertain. This CDR3 is 13 amino acids long. V lost 5 bases, J lost 6 bases, and 10 bases lay in between. Germline V gene sequence: CDR1 SGHAT, CDR2 FQNNGV. The CDR3 reads CASSQDRAGELFF. The CDR3 DNA reads as TGTGCCAGCAGCCAAGATCGCGCCGGGGAGCTGTTTTTT.

This clone was detected a few times. This chain's CDR3 is CASSLGGFFTDTQYF. The CDR3 region has the DNA TGCGCCAGCAGCTTGGGAGGGTTCTTCACAGATACGCAGTATTTT. The chain combines TRBV5-1 with TRBJ2-3; weak D call: TRBD2 (5 bases). Trimming cost V 0 bases and J 2 bases, with 10 bases left between them. The CDR3 is 15 residues long. CDR1 is SGHRS, CDR2 YFSETQ, per germline.

V is TRBV30 and J is TRBJ2-5, with a possible D match to TRBD2 (6 bases). CDR1 is GTSNPN, CDR2 SVGIG, per germline (reference sequence). The V end lost 3 bases, the J end lost 1 base, and 15 bases lay between the germline ends. The CDR3 totals 15 residues. This CDR3 is CAWSSSGTFQETQYF. CDR3 nucleotides: TGTGCCTGGAGCTCCTCCGGGACTTTCCAAGAGACCCAGTACTTC.

This chain connects TRBV11-2 to TRBJ1-2, with TRBD1 matching 8 bases. The CDR3 extends over 15 amino acids. Germline CDR1 reads SGHAT; CDR2 reads FQNNGV. J was trimmed by 7 bases and V by 1 base; bases with no gene match: 8. CDR3 sequence reads: CASSLVGQGMGGYTF. The CDR3 DNA reads as TGTGCCAGCAGCTTAGTAGGACAGGGCATGGGTGGCTACACCTTC.

This clone was seen just once. The chain couples TRBV7-2 to TRBJ2-1, with 10 positions matching TRBD2. CDR1 and CDR2 from the germline V gene are SGHTA and FQGNSA. After removal of 5 bases from V and 4 bases from J, the junction contained 5 bases not matched to a gene. The CDR3 has 15 amino acids. The DNA of the CDR3 is TGTGCCAGCAGCCGTACTAGCGGGGAGTACAATGAGCAGTTCTTC. Amino acids: CASSRTSGEYNEQFF. Supplemented by reference TRBV7-2 and TRBJ2-1, the full variable domain reads GAGVSQSPSNKVTEKGKDVELRCDPISGHTALYWYRQSLGQGLEFLIYFQGNSAPDKSGLPSDRFSAERTGGSVSTLTIQRTQQEDSAVYLCASSRTSGEYNEQFFGPGTRLTVL.

This clone was seen only a few times. This chain joins TRBV7-6 and TRBJ1-4; TRBD1 agrees at 8 bases. Germline V gene sequence: CDR1 SGHVS, CDR2 FNYEAQ. The CDR3 contains 15 residues. V dropped 5 bases and J dropped 1; count of bases not matched to a gene: 3. The CDR3 reads CASSVGTGTNEKLFF. CDR3 in DNA: TGTGCCAGCAGCGTCGGGACAGGAACTAATGAAAAACTGTTTTTT.

For the CDR3, the DNA is TGTGCCACCAGCAGAGATCAGGGCGCAGATACGCAGTATTTT. Translation: CATSRDQGADTQYF. The chain uses TRBV15 and TRBJ2-3; tentatively, D is TRBD1 (5 bases). The V gene's germline CDR1 is LNHNV and CDR2 YYDKDF (reference sequence). Deletions cut 0 bases from V and 4 bases from J, with 8 bases between. The CDR3 is 14 amino acids.

This clone was counted a few times. The chain carries TRBV6-5 and TRBJ1-5, with a possible D match to TRBD1 (5 bases). The V gene's germline CDR1 is MNHEY and CDR2 SVGAGI. Trimming pared 6 bases from V and 7 bases from J, leaving 13 bases between. The CDR3 is 13 amino acids. The CDR3 loop reads CASRARGVQPQHF. The CDR3 region has the DNA TGTGCCAGCAGAGCAAGGGGTGTCCAGCCCCAGCATTTT.

The chain employs TRBV11-3 and TRBJ2-7, with D possibly matching TRBD2 (7 bases). Germline values: CDR1 SGHNT, CDR2 YENEEA. The length of the CDR3 is 15 residues. With 2 bases removed from V and 2 bases from J, the gap between germline ends came to 13 bases. The CDR3 region is CASSLLRGATYEQYF. The CDR3 bases are TGTGCCAGCAGCTTATTACGGGGGGCCACCTACGAGCAGTACTTC. Full variable domain (outside the CDR3, taken from reference TRBV11-3 and TRBJ2-7): EAGVVQSPRYKIIEKKQPVAFWCNPISGHNTLYWYLQNLGQGPELLIRYENEEAVDDSQLPKDRFSAERLKGVDSTLKIQPAELGDSAVYLCASSLLRGATYEQYFGPGTRLTVT.

This clone was counted once. The J gene is TRBJ2-7, the V gene TRBV21-1; the listed D gene, TRBD2, was not tested against the DNA. TRBV21-1 is a pseudogene. The CDR3 spans 15 residues. The CDR3 loop is CASSNGGGPGYEQYF. The CDR3 DNA reads as TGTGCCAGCAGCAATGGCGGGGGGCCCGGCTACGAGCAGTACTTC.